This TCR beta chain was captured by sequencing in a study of Graves' ophthalmopathy and Graves' hyperthyroidism. Study-level results: Its predictions of ophthalmopathy progression gave the model 65% to 71% sensitivity and 72% to 85% specificity.

Diagnosis relied on clinical symptoms, serum thyroxine, TRAb, thyroid ultrasound and orbital computed tomography. PBMCs were isolated by Ficoll-Paque density gradient centrifugation, using approximately 11 ml of fresh peripheral blood as the starting material. V lost 7 bases and J 4 bases, leaving 13 bases between the germline ends. The CDR3 is 12 residues long. Germline-derived CDR1 and CDR2 are SQVTM and ANQGSEA. In its sample, this clonotype was seen many times. Its specificity is not known. As the template, RNA transcripts were used to amplify TCR beta CDR3 regions. HTBI primers primed a first-round RT-PCR, and a second-round multiplex PCR followed. TCRdb reprocessed the multiplex PCR reads with MiXCR, giving one entry per CDR3 protein. The sample lists fewer than 350,000 distinct CDR3 sequences, 15% to 20% occurring once.

This clonotype was sampled from an adult man with Graves' ophthalmopathy. V and J are TRBV29-1 and TRBJ2-5; tentatively, D is TRBD1 or TRBD2 (7 bases each). The sequenced sample was peripheral blood. The CDR3 nucleotides read TGCAGCGGACTCAGGGGGGGAGAGACCCAGTACTTC. It codes for CSGLRGGETQYF. Full variable domain (missing parts from reference TRBV29-1 and TRBJ2-5): SAVISQKPSRDICQRGTSLTIQCQVDSQVTMMFWYRQQPGQSLTLIATANQGSEATYESGFVIDKFPISRPNLTFSTLTVSNMSPEDSSIYLCSGLRGGETQYFGPGTRLLVL.